Sequencing of this T cell receptor (beta chain) was carried out in a study of cytomegalovirus exposure and HLA in healthy donors. Study results and caveats: Fewer than 20,000 TCR beta sequences were associated with HLA alleles at 0.05 false discovery rate in a later analysis. An apparent linkage of common viral pathogens to several of the most significant clusters emerged in a later analysis. In a later analysis, compared with equally common non-associated chains, HLA-associated beta chains were more expanded. TCR beta V segments were, for the most part, productive about 87% or about 30% of the time in an earlier analysis.

Germline trimming cut 3 bases from V and 10 bases from J; bases unmatched to any gene: 8. Per germline, CDR1 SGDLS and CDR2 YYNGEE. The CDR3 covers 15 residues. Comment on this clone: The antigen is undetermined.

In the PCR, 60 Vbeta and 13 Jbeta primers were used. Data came from immunoSEQ multiplex PCR; TCRdb stores just in-frame clones and leaves some out. Of about 120,000 clones in the sample, around 80% were seen once. This TCR was recovered from a man between 25 and 39 years old in good health and CMV-seropositive. Sample: PBMCs. V is TRBV9 and J is TRBJ1-6; 9 nucleotides agree with TRBD1. The CDR3 region is CASSARGGTGSPLHF. The CDR3 nucleotides read TGTGCCAGCAGCGCACGGGGAGGGACAGGGTCACCCCTCCACTTT. The full variable domain, in which reference TRBV9 and TRBJ1-6 provide the parts outside the CDR3, is DSGVTQTPKHLITATGQRVTLRCSPRSGDLSVYWYQQSLDQGLQFLIQYYNGEERAKGNILERFSAQQFPDLHSELNLSSLELGDSALYFCASSARGGTGSPLHFGNGTRLTVT.